The 3 T cell receptor beta chains listed next were all sequenced from one sample in a study of T cells in Graves' hyperthyroidism and ophthalmopathy. RNA transcripts were the template for amplifying TCR beta CDR3 regions. First-round RT-PCR of the TCR CDR3 relied on the HTBI primer set. Each CDR3 protein gets one entry after TCRdb re-called the multiplex PCR reads with MiXCR. The table includes around 500,000 distinct CDR3 sequences, 15% to 20% detected once. The source material was blood. The receptors were sampled from a woman aged 25 to 45 with Graves' ophthalmopathy.

This clonotype was observed many times. The rearrangement links TRBV28 to TRBJ1-1; 9 nucleotides align to TRBD1. The CDR3 spans 14 residues. The germline gives CDR1 MDHEN, CDR2 SYDVKM. V lost 6 bases to trimming and J lost 0 bases; unmatched junction nucleotides: 2. The CDR3 loop reads CASRTGGLNTEAFF. DNA for the CDR3: TGTGCCAGCAGGACAGGGGGATTGAACACTGAAGCTTTCTTT.

This clonotype was picked up a small number of times. The chain combines TRBV9 with TRBJ1-1; perhaps TRBD1 as D (6 bases). The CDR3 is 13 residues long. V was shortened by 5 bases and J by 6 bases, with 14 bases between the two germline ends. The germline V gene encodes CDR1 SGDLS and CDR2 YYNGEE. The CDR3 region is CASSTGQLAEAFF. The CDR3 bases are TGTGCCAGCAGTACTGGACAGCTCGCTGAAGCTTTCTTT.

The rearrangement uses TRBV28 and TRBJ1-1; 10 bases match TRBD1. The CDR3 loop spans 16 amino acids. Germline loops: CDR1 MDHEN, CDR2 SYDVKM. Trimming cost V 4 bases and J 3 bases; bases outside gene matches: 8. CDR3 sequence: CASSSGTGVADTEAFF. Written as DNA, the CDR3 is TGTGCCAGCAGTTCCGGGACAGGGGTTGCGGACACTGAAGCTTTCTTT.